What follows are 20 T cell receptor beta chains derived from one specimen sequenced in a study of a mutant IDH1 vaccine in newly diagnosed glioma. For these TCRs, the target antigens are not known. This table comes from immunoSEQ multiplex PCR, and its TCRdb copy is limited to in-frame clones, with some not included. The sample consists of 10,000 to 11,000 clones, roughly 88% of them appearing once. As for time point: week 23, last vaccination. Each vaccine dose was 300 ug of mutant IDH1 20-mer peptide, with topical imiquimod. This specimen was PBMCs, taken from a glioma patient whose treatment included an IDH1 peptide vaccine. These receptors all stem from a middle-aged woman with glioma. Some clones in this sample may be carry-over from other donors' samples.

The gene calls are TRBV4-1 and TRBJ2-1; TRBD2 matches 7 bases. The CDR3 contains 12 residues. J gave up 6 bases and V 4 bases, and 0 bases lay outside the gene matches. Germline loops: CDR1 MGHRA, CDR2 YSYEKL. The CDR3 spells CASSPGGNEQFF. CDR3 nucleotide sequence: TGCGCCAGCAGCCCGGGGGGCAATGAGCAGTTCTTC.

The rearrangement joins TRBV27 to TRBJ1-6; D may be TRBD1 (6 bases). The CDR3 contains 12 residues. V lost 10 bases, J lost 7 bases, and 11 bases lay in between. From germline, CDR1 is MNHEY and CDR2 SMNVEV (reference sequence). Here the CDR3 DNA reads TGTGCCACCAGGACAGTGAATTCACCCCTCCACTTT. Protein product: CATRTVNSPLHF.

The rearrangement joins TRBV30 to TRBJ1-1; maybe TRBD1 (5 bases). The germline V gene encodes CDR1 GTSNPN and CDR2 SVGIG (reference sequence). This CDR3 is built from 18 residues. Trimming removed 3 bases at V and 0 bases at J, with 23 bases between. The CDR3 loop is CAWRLTGFDIGMNTEAFF. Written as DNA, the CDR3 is TGTGCCTGGAGACTAACAGGATTCGACATCGGAATGAACACTGAAGCTTTCTTT.

The CDR3 region is CASSLLLADEQFF. The CDR3 nucleotides read TGTGCCAGCAGCTTGCTTCTAGCCGATGAGCAGTTCTTC. The gene calls are TRBV5-6 and TRBJ2-1; a weak D match, TRBD2 (5 bases). V lost 1 base and J 8 bases, leaving 10 bases between the germline ends. Germline V gene sequence: CDR1 SGHDT, CDR2 YYEEEE. This CDR3 is built from 13 residues.

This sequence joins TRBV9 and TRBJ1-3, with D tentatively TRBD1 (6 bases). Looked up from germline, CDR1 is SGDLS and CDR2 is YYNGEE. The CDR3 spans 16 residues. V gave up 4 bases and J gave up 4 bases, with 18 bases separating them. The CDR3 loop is CASSSREGVVGNTIYF. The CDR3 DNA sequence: TGTGCCAGCAGCTCCAGAGAGGGGGTAGTAGGAAACACCATATATTTT.

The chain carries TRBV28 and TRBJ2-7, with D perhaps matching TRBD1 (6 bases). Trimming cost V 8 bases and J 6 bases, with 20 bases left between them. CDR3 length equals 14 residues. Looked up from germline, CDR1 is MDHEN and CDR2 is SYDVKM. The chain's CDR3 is CASQNPTGLREQYF. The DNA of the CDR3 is TGTGCCAGCCAAAATCCGACAGGCCTTCGCGAGCAGTACTTC.

The CDR3 spells CASSQGYGYTF. The CDR3 nucleotides are TGTGCCAGCAGTCAAGGGTATGGCTACACCTTC. This sequence joins TRBV2 and TRBJ1-2, with D unclear. CDR3 length equals 11 residues. V was shortened by 5 bases and J by 5 bases, with 6 bases between the two germline ends. Germline-derived CDR1 and CDR2 are SNHLY and FYNNEI. Supplemented by reference TRBV2 and TRBJ1-2, the full variable domain reads EPEVTQTPSHQVTQMGQEVILRCVPISNHLYFYWYRQILGQKVEFLVSFYNNEISEKSEIFDDQFSVERPDGSNFTLKIRSTKLEDSAMYFCASSQGYGYTFGSGTRLTVV.

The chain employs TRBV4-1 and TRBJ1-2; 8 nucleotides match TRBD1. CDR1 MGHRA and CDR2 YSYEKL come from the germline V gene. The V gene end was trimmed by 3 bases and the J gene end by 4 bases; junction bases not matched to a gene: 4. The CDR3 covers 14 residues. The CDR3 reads CASSHPDRGYGYTF. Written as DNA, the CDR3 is TGCGCCAGCAGCCACCCCGACAGGGGCTATGGCTACACCTTC.

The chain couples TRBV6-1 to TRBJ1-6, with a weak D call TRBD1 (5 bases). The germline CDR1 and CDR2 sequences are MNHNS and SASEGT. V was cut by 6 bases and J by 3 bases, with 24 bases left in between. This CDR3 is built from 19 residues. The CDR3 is CASRERGVGAGGYNSPLHF. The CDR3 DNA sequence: TGTGCCAGCAGAGAAAGAGGGGTCGGAGCGGGGGGCTATAATTCACCCCTCCACTTT.

The CDR3 DNA sequence: TGTGCCAGCAGCTCGCCTGCAGCGGGACCTTCCTACGAGCAGTACTTC. It encodes CASSSPAAGPSYEQYF. The chain employs TRBV7-2 and TRBJ2-7; TRBD2 aligns across 7 bases. Germline V gene sequence: CDR1 SGHTA, CDR2 FQGNSA. The CDR3 spans 16 residues. The trim removed 4 bases at V and 1 base at J, leaving 10 bases unmatched.

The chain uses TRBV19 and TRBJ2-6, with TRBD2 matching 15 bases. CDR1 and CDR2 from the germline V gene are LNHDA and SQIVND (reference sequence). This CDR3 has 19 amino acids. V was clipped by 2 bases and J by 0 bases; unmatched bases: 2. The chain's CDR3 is CASSIRTSGGASGANVLTF. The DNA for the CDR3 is TGTGCCAGTAGTATACGGACTAGCGGGGGGGCCTCTGGGGCCAACGTCCTGACTTTC.

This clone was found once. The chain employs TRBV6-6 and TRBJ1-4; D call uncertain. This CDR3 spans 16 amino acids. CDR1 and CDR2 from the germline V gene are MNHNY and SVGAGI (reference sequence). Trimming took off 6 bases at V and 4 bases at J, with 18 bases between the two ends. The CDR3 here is CASRPPQARINEKLFF. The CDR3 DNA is TGTGCCAGCAGGCCTCCTCAGGCGAGGATTAATGAAAAACTGTTTTTT.

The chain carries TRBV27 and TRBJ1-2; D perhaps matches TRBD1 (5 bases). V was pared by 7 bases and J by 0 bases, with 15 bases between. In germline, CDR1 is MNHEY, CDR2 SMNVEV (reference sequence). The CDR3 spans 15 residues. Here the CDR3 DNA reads TGTGCCAGCAAACCGGGACTTACAGCTAACTATGGCTACACCTTC. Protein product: CASKPGLTANYGYTF.

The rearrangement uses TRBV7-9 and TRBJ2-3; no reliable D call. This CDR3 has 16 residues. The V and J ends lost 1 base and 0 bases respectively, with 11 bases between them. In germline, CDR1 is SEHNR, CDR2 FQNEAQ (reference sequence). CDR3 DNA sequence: TGTGCCAGCAGCTTAGACGTTCCACCTAGCACAGATACGCAGTATTTT. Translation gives CASSLDVPPSTDTQYF.

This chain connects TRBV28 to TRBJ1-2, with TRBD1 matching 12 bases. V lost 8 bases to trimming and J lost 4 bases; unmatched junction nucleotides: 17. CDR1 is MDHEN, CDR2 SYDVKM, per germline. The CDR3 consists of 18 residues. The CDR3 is CASCKRRDRGRIGYGYTF. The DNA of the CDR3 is TGTGCCAGCTGCAAGCGACGGGACAGGGGGCGCATAGGCTATGGCTACACCTTC.

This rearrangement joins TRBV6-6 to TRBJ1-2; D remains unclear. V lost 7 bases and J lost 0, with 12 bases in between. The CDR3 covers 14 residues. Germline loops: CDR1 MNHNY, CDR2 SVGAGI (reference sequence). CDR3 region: CASTPRETNYGYTF. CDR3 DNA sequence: TGTGCCAGCACCCCTAGGGAGACTAACTATGGCTACACCTTC.

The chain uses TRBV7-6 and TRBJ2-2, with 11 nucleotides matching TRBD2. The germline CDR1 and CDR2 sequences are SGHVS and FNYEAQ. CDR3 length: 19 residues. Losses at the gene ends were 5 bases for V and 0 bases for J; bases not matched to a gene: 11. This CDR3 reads CASSAFPGLAAPNTGELFF. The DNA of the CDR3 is TGTGCCAGCAGCGCTTTCCCGGGACTAGCGGCCCCGAACACCGGGGAGCTGTTTTTT.

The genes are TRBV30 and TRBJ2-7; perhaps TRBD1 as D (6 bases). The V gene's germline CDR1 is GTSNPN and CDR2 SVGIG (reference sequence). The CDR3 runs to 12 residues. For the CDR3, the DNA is TGTGGGACACAGGGTGAAAGCTACGAGCAGTACTTC. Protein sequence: CGTQGESYEQYF.

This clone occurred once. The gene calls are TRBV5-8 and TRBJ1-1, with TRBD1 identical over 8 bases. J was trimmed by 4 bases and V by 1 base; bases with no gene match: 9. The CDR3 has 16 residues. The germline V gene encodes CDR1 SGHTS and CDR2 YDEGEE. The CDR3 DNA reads TGTGCCAGCAGCTTGTTTTCCGGACAGGGAGTCACTGAAGCTTTCTTT. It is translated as CASSLFSGQGVTEAFF.

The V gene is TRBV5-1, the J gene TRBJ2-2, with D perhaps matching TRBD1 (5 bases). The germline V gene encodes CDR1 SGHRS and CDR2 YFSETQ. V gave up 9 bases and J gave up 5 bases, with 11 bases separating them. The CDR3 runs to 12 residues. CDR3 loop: CATLGVTGELFF. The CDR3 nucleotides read TGCGCCACGCTAGGGGTGACCGGGGAGCTGTTTTTT.